This TCR beta chain was profiled in a study of T cell responses to AZD1222 COVID-19 vaccine. Study background: Second doses that came at about 4 or about 12 weeks were put together.

Study-wide points: Repertoire collection took place solely once the T cell response had peaked. Mostly white British, mostly female donors; authors suggested clonal diversity may be underestimated.

A note on this clone: Its antigen is still unknown.

Produced via immunoSEQ multiplex PCR; TCRdb's table is partial and in-frame only. The sample includes under 130,000 clones, around 94% of them seen just once. The germline gives CDR1 LGHDT, CDR2 YNNKEL (reference sequence). CDR3 length: 17 amino acids. Unmatched junction bases numbered 6, after V lost 0 bases and J lost 5 bases. The V gene is TRBV3-1 (or the pseudogene TRBV3-2), the J gene TRBJ2-1; TRBD2 matches at 11 bases. This sequence originates from an adult in good health. The input for sequencing was peripheral blood, taken on day 0 of AZD1222 vaccination. CDR3 residues: CASSQDRLAGGDNEQFF. CDR3 nucleotides: TGTGCCAGCAGCCAAGACCGCTTAGCGGGAGGGGACAATGAGCAGTTCTTC.